This T cell receptor (beta chain) was recovered during a study of vaccination effects on CD4 cells after COVID-19 (dated by TCRdb to between 2021 and 2022). Study-level background: Each participant got two doses of an mRNA SARS-CoV-2 vaccine, either BNT162b2 or mRNA-1273. The study compared SARS-CoV-2 spike-specific CD4+ TCR repertoires before and after mRNA vaccination in COVID-19 convalescent patients and infection-naive vaccine recipients. A total of roughly 9 COVID-19 convalescent patients and a few SARS-CoV-2-naive healthy vaccine recipients were included in the full study. The Oncomine TCR Beta short-read assay on an Illumina iSeq 100 was used to sequence cultures from other donors in the study. Study-wide findings and limitations: Marked clonal contraction was observed in both infection-induced and vaccine-induced clones at late post-vaccination timepoints, consistent with waning T cell responses. Limitations of the study were the small number of convalescent patients and the absence of early post-infection timepoints. In healthy vaccine recipients, vaccine-induced clones were almost all SARS-CoV-2 mono-reactive, with only 1 of 255 cross-reactive with common cold coronaviruses.

CDR1 and CDR2 were assigned from the germline V gene as SGHRS and YFSETQ. V gives up 4 bases and J gives up 6 bases, and the segment between their germline ends measures 14 bases. The CDR3 has 14 amino acids, counting the end cysteine and phenylalanine. This entry keeps only the CDR3 DNA: 42 bases, framed from base 1. Library creation used the immunoSEQ multiplex PCR assay. DNA from the CD4+ T cells that had been cultured and isolated underwent TCR beta CDR3 sequencing. As for the authors' bioinformatics: Non-productive TCR sequences were discarded, and reads were trimmed to the CDR3 region, with only CDR3s of 7 or more amino acids retained. Antigen-specific clonotypes were identified using the MANAFEST web app by comparison of expansion in peptide wells against reference cultures. Positive clones required FDR<0.05 expansion versus reference and all other wells, odds ratio above 5, and frequency above 0.1% in two replicate wells. Clonotypes significantly expanded in SARS-CoV-2 spike wells and in at least one common cold coronavirus spike condition were defined as cross-reactive. CDR3 similarity was assessed by Levenshtein distance using the stringdist R package, and unrooted trees were constructed with ape in R 3.6.1. TCRdb holds this immuneACCESS table with in-frame rearrangements only. Some clones are missing; in checked studies, unresolved V genes explain under half, and the rest has no known cause. Clone size and the V and J calls come from that table; the DNA yielded D and trimming. The sample records 20,000 to 25,000 clones, about three quarters of which are singletons. The biggest ten clones account for 15% to 20% of the sample.

As to this clone: The specificity of this receptor is unknown. The input lacks base qualities; no much larger clone sits a single base away.

In the ViraFEST assay, PBMC were stimulated with viral peptide pools, and antigen-specific CD4+ T cell clonotypes were then identified by expansion using TCR sequencing. After roughly 11 days of culture, CD4+ T cells were isolated with the EasySep CD4+ T cell isolation kit. Healthy vaccine recipients had no prior SARS-CoV-2 infection, confirmed by negative nucleocapsid antibodies before and after vaccination. Some 2 million PBMC per well were cultured with about 9.6 ug/ml peptides in IMDM containing approximately 4.7% human AB serum, around 10 IU/ml IL-2 and gentamicin. On days 3 and 7, half of the culture medium was replaced with fresh IL-2-containing medium. Unless otherwise noted, each peptide stimulation condition was cultured in triplicate wells. Using Ficoll-Paque Plus gradient centrifugation, PBMC were separated from whole blood and then either used fresh or cryopreserved at -140C. The overlapping peptide pools covered the spike proteins of SARS-CoV-2 and of the common cold coronaviruses HCoV-NL63, HCoV-OC43 and HCoV-229E. Genomic DNA was extracted from cultured CD4+ T cells with the QIAamp micro DNA kit.

This receptor was obtained from a human donor who received a COVID-19 vaccine. This chain is built from TRBV5-1 and TRBJ2-1; a tentative D match to TRBD2 spans 5 bases. The sample here was CD4+ T cells from PBMCs cultured with HCoV-NL63 spike peptides, taken before COVID-19 vaccination. The sample's cell subset or site, from its label and the paper: HCoV-NL63 spike overlapping peptide pool stimulation. The nucleotide sequence is given as TGCGCCAGCAGCCACACTAGTGGGGTCAATGAGCAGTTCTTC. It translates to CASSHTSGVNEQFF.